The present TCR beta chain was sequenced within a study of early T cells in non-severe SARS-CoV-2 infection. Study at large: It was bulk RNA from unsorted whole blood that was sequenced, and the chains were unpaired. Study-level findings and limits: Lookups in VDJdb leaned toward anti-spike CD8 responses and missed private and CD4 specificities.

This clonotype came up a few times. No antigen is known for it. V dropped 4 bases and J dropped 5; count of bases not matched to a gene: 6. The length of the CDR3 is 14 residues. The V gene's germline CDR1 is MDHEN and CDR2 SYDVKM. Unique molecular identifiers tagged individual cDNA molecules. MiXCR, applied by TCRdb to the 5' RACE reads, yields one record per CDR3 protein. This table has some 50,000 distinct CDR3 sequences, less than 9.5% appearing once. The chain links TRBV28 to TRBJ1-2; TRBD1 agrees at 8 bases. The receptor was derived from an adult who was a healthcare worker with PCR-confirmed SARS-CoV-2 infection or an uninfected control (not recorded which). The starting material was whole blood, obtained at baseline. DNA of the CDR3: TGTGCCAGCAGTTCCGTAACAGGGGGATATGGCTACACCTTC. Encoded protein: CASSSVTGGYGYTF.